This T cell receptor (beta chain) appears in the sequencing data of a study of tumor-infiltrating lymphocytes in oesophageal squamous cell carcinoma. TCRdb re-analysed the PCR reads in MiXCR, keeping a single row per CDR3 protein. Of 9,000 to 13,000 distinct CDR3 sequences in the sample, under 65% are singletons; the top ten hold over 30%. The germline V gene encodes CDR1 SGHTA and CDR2 FQGNSA. The length of the CDR3 is 12 residues. With 2 bases removed from V and 6 bases from J, the gap between germline ends came to 8 bases. This clonotype was obtained from a female donor with esophageal squamous cell carcinoma. Sequencing was done on a sample of esophageal tumor tissue. The J gene is TRBJ2-7, the V gene TRBV7-2; no definite D call. CDR3 nucleotides: TGTGCCAGCAGCTTACATAAGGGCGAGCAGTACTTC. Encoded protein: CASSLHKGEQYF.